Shown below are 17 T cell receptor beta chains from a single sample sequenced in a study of spatial heterogeneity in lung cancer. Time point of the sample: sample taken at primary tumor resection. Study outcomes and limitations: Tracking of tumor mutation counts was seen in expanded intratumoral alpha and beta TCR counts.

These receptors' antigens are unknown. TCRdb re-analysed the 5' RACE reads in MiXCR, keeping a single row per CDR3 protein. Here the sample spans around 12,000 distinct CDR3 sequences, roughly 7.2% being singletons. Specimen: lung tumor tissue, collected at surgery. The source of these receptors is a female donor with early-stage non-small cell lung cancer.

This clonotype was recorded many times. The chain links TRBV19 to TRBJ2-1; D gene ambiguous. Trimming removed 8 bases from V and 6 bases from J, with 14 bases in between. CDR1 LNHDA and CDR2 SQIVND come from the germline V gene (reference sequence). The CDR3 is made up of 13 amino acids. CDR3 DNA: TGTGCCAGTCTGGGCCCTTCACCCAATGAGCAGTTCTTC. Residues: CASLGPSPNEQFF.

Sample share makes this clonotype medium-sized (0.01 to 0.1%). This chain uses TRBV20-1 with TRBJ2-3; maybe TRBD2 (6 bases). Germline V gene sequence: CDR1 DFQATT, CDR2 SNEGSKA (reference sequence). CDR3 length equals 15 residues. Between the trimmed V and J ends, which lost 1 base and 0 bases, there was a span of 11 bases. CDR3 protein: CSARVAVTSTDTQYF. CDR3 sequence (DNA): TGCAGTGCTAGAGTAGCGGTTACTAGCACAGATACGCAGTATTTT.

In its sample, this clonotype was seen many times. The chain links TRBV7-9 to TRBJ1-3; 9 positions agree with TRBD1. The germline V gene encodes CDR1 SEHNR and CDR2 FQNEAQ (reference sequence). The CDR3 sequence is 17 residues long. J was trimmed by 3 bases and V by 5 bases; bases with no gene match: 11. The CDR3 DNA reads as TGTGCCAGCAGCACGATCTACAGGGGGCCGGGTGGAAACACCATATATTTT. Amino acid sequence: CASSTIYRGPGGNTIYF. The complete variable domain, with remaining parts taken from reference TRBV7-9 and TRBJ1-3, reads DTGVSQNPRHKITKRGQNVTFRCDPISEHNRLYWYRQTLGQGPEFLTYFQNEAQLEKSRLLSDRFSAERPKGSFSTLEIQRTEQGDSAMYLCASSTIYRGPGGNTIYFGEGSWLTVV.

This clonotype was seen at least ten times. The chain recombines TRBV20-1 with TRBJ1-1, with 8 bases lining up with TRBD1. V lost 2 bases to trimming and J lost 1 base; unmatched junction nucleotides: 3. Germline lookup yields CDR1 DFQATT and CDR2 SNEGSKA (reference sequence). The CDR3 runs to 14 residues. CDR3 amino acids: CSARQGATNTEAFF. CDR3 DNA sequence: TGCAGTGCTAGACAGGGGGCAACGAACACTGAAGCTTTCTTT.

This clonotype showed up many times. V is TRBV20-1 and J is TRBJ2-2, with a possible D match to TRBD2 (6 bases). In germline, CDR1 is DFQATT, CDR2 SNEGSKA (reference sequence). The CDR3 sequence is 16 residues long. The V end was cut by 3 bases, the J end by 4 bases, with 18 bases between. Here the CDR3 DNA reads TGCAGTGCTAGTAACCCCAACGGGGAGGTCACCGGGGAGCTGTTTTTT. Translated, it gives CSASNPNGEVTGELFF.

This clonotype came up many times. In DNA, the CDR3 is TGTGCCAGCACCCGTCCTGACTCGTACTATGGCTACACCTTC. Residues: CASTRPDSYYGYTF. The chain has TRBV6-2 or TRBV6-3 and TRBJ1-2; D not resolved. The germline gives CDR1 MNHEY, CDR2 SVGEGT. This CDR3 spans 14 amino acids. Trimming took 7 bases from V and 3 from J, leaving 15 bases between them.

This clonotype is medium-sized. The V call is TRBV20-1, the J call TRBJ1-6, with TRBD1 identical over 9 bases. The CDR3 sequence is 12 residues long. Germline V gene sequence: CDR1 DFQATT, CDR2 SNEGSKA (reference sequence). J gave up 6 bases and V 7 bases, and 1 base lay outside the gene matches. Written as DNA, the CDR3 is TGCAGTGGACAGGGGGGTAATTCACCCCTCCACTTT. It encodes CSGQGGNSPLHF.

This clonotype came up many times. The chain links TRBV6-2 or TRBV6-3 to TRBJ2-3; TRBD2 agrees at 14 bases. Germline V gives CDR1 MNHEY, CDR2 SVGEGT. V was pared by 7 bases and J by 4 bases, with 16 bases of the junction left unmatched. The CDR3 contains 19 residues. DNA of the CDR3: TGTGCCAGCACCATCCGGCCCAGCCGGACTAGCGGGAGGTCAGATACGCAGTATTTT. Translation gives CASTIRPSRTSGRSDTQYF.

This clonotype came up many times. Since no conserved phenylalanine or tryptophan closes the CDR3, a read error is the likely cause. The limits of the CDR3 on the DNA are not certain, so only TCRdb's listed CDR3 is given. This chain joins TRBV10-3 and TRBJ2-7; the table calls TRBD1, which could not be checked here. Ends included, the CDR3 has 12 residues. CDR1 is ENHRY and CDR2 is SYGVKD in the germline V gene. The CDR3 sequence is CAISGVAGSPAL.

This clonotype counts as medium-sized. The chain is built from TRBV5-4 and TRBJ2-7; 7 bases match TRBD1. This CDR3 has 15 residues. CDR1 and CDR2 from the germline V gene are SGHNT and YYREEE (reference sequence). The junction had 8 bases not matched to a gene; V was cut back by 4 bases and J by 1 base. The CDR3 coding sequence is TGTGCCAGCAGCCCCGGGACAGTTGATTCCTACGAGCAGTACTTC. Encoded protein: CASSPGTVDSYEQYF.

This clonotype is medium-sized within its sample. CDR3 coding DNA: TGCAGTGCTACCAGTCTGACTAGCGGGGCCTCCTACGAGCAGTACTTC. Protein: CSATSLTSGASYEQYF. V and J are TRBV20-1 and TRBJ2-7, with 11 positions matching TRBD2. V dropped 4 bases and J dropped 0; count of bases not matched to a gene: 8. CDR3 length: 16 residues. Germline-derived CDR1 and CDR2 are DFQATT and SNEGSKA (reference sequence).

About this clonotype: A read error may be the cause here, since a much bigger clone is one base away. This chain uses TRBV7-2 with TRBJ2-5; 8 nucleotides match TRBD2. Germline-derived CDR1 and CDR2 are SGHTA and FQGNSA. This CDR3 is built from 14 residues. The CDR3 is CASSRSGTRETLYF. In DNA, the CDR3 is TGTGCCAGCAGCCGTAGCGGGACTAGGGAGACCCTGTACTTC.

This clonotype is categorized as medium-sized (0.01 to 0.1%). J is TRBJ2-2 and V is TRBV7-2; tentatively, D is TRBD1 (6 bases). Per the germline V gene, CDR1 is SGHTA and CDR2 is FQGNSA. Trimming removed 2 bases at V and 4 bases at J, with 17 bases between. The CDR3 has 17 amino acids. The chain's CDR3 is CASSLSSRGTSTGELFF. The CDR3 region has the DNA TGTGCCAGCAGCTTATCTTCCAGGGGCACATCCACCGGGGAGCTGTTTTTT.

This chain connects TRBV28 to TRBJ1-5; 7 nucleotides align to TRBD1. Trimming removed 6 bases from V and 3 bases from J; junction bases left unmatched: 8. Germline CDR1 and CDR2: MDHEN and SYDVKM. This CDR3 is built from 15 residues. Written as DNA, the CDR3 is TGTGCCAGCAGAAACAGGGGCATCTTCAATCAGCCCCAGCATTTT. This sequence encodes CASRNRGIFNQPQHF.

In its sample, this clonotype ranks as medium-sized. J is TRBJ1-2 and V is TRBV12-3 or TRBV12-4; 7 bases match TRBD1. This CDR3 region has 15 residues. V lost 3 bases and J lost 1; bases outside the gene matches: 5. For the CDR3, the DNA is TGTGCCAGCAGTTTCTCTTACAGGGGTAACTATGGCTACACCTTC. Its protein is CASSFSYRGNYGYTF.

This clonotype was counted ten times or more. The V gene is TRBV28, the J gene TRBJ1-5; D is possibly TRBD1 (6 bases). The CDR3 extends over 14 amino acids. CDR1 and CDR2 from the germline V gene are MDHEN and SYDVKM. V lost 7 bases and J lost 7, with 17 bases in between. CDR3 nucleotide sequence: TGTGCCAGCATCACGATAGGGGGGGTGCAGCCCCAGCATTTT. It codes for CASITIGGVQPQHF.

This clonotype was counted ten times or more. The rearrangement uses TRBV6-5 and TRBJ2-6; D is unresolved. Germline V gene lookup returns CDR1 MNHEY and CDR2 SVGAGI. CDR3 length equals 16 residues. Trimming pared 8 bases from V and 5 bases from J, leaving 19 bases between. The CDR3 sequence is CASGRLYYLRANVLTF. In DNA form, the CDR3 reads TGTGCCAGCGGGCGACTGTACTACCTTAGGGCCAACGTCCTGACTTTC.